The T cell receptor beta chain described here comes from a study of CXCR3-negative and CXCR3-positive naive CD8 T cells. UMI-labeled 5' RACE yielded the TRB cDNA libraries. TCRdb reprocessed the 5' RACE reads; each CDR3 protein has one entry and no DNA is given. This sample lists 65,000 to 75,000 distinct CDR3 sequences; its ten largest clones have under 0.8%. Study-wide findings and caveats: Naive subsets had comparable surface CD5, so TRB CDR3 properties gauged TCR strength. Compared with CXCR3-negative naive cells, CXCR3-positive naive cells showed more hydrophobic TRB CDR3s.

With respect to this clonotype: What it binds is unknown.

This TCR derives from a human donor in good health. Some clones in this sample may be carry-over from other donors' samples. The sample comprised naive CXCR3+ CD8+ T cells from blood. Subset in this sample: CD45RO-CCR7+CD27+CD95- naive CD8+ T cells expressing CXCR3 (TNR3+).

This CDR3 reads CASAVQQTNYGYTF. This chain connects TRBV6-6 to TRBJ1-2. CDR3 length: 14 amino acids. Germline V gives CDR1 MNHNY, CDR2 SVGAGI (reference sequence).